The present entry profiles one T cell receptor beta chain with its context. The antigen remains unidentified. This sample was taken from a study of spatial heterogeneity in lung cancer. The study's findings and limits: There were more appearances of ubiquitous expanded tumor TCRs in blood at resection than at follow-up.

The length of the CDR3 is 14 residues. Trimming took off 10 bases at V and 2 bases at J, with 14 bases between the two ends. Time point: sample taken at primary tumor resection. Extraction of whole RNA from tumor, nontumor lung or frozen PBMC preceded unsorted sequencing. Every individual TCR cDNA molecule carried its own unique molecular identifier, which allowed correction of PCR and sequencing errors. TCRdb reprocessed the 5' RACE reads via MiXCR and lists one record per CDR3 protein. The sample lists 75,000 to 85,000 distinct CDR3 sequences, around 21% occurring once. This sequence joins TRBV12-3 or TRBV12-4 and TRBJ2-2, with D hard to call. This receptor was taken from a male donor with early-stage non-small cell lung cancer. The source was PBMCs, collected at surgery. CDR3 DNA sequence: TGTGCCACCGCGACATCCGCCAACACCGGGGAGCTGTTTTTT. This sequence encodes CATATSANTGELFF.